This record concerns one T cell receptor (beta chain) sequence. Assay used: immunoSEQ multiplex PCR; TCRdb lists only in-frame clones, some missing. The sample has roughly 70,000 clones, around four fifths seen once. The sample comes from a study of cytomegalovirus exposure and HLA in healthy donors. The germline V and J ends were trimmed by 2 bases and 0 bases, with 6 bases remaining between them. The germline gives CDR1 KGHSH, CDR2 LQKENI. This CDR3 has 14 residues. The donors were members of the validation cohort, which comprised roughly 120 subjects and was separate from the first cohort of 600 to 800 subjects.

Sequencing was done on a sample of PBMCs. This receptor was taken from a young man in good health and CMV-seronegative. The rearrangement uses TRBV18 and TRBJ2-3; no firm D call. CDR3 coding DNA: TGTGCCAGCTCACCATCCAGAAGCACAGATACGCAGTATTTT. It codes for CASSPSRSTDTQYF.